One sample yielded the 17 T cell receptor beta chains listed below, sequenced in a study of technical replicates of blood from a handful of donors. Assay used: immunoSEQ multiplex PCR; TCRdb lists only in-frame clones, some missing. The sample has 80,000 to 85,000 clones; about 88% are singletons. Source material: T cells isolated from PBMCs. These receptors were taken from a human donor in good health.

The chain joins TRBV4-1 to TRBJ1-4; D gene unclear. Germline CDR1 MGHRA, CDR2 YSYEKL. V lost 2 bases to trimming and J lost 8 bases, with 6 bases between them. CDR3 length: 12 amino acids. The CDR3 bases are TGCGCCAGCAGCCAATACGGGGAAAAACTGTTTTTT. This encodes CASSQYGEKLFF.

This rearrangement joins TRBV12-5 to TRBJ1-5; 9 nucleotides line up with TRBD1. CDR3 size: 15 residues. Per the germline V gene, CDR1 is LGHNT and CDR2 is FRNRAP. V shed 1 base, J shed 3 bases, and the junction held 1 base outside the gene matches. CDR3 sequence (DNA): TGTGCTAGTGGTTTGGGGACAGGGGTCAATCAGCCCCAGCATTTT. Translating gives CASGLGTGVNQPQHF.

This clone was detected once. V gene TRBV19 combines with J gene TRBJ1-4, with 11 bases that match TRBD1. This CDR3 has 15 residues. CDR1 and CDR2 (germline): LNHDA, SQIVND (reference sequence). V dropped 4 bases and J dropped 7; count of bases not matched to a gene: 5. The CDR3 loop reads CASSKTGTGGEKLFF. Written as DNA, the CDR3 is TGTGCCAGTAGTAAGACCGGGACAGGGGGTGAAAAACTGTTTTTT. The variable domain in full, completed from reference TRBV19 and TRBJ1-4, reads DGGITQSPKYLFRKEGQNVTLSCEQNLNHDAMYWYRQDPGQGLRLIYYSQIVNDFQKGDIAEGYSVSREKKESFPLTVTSAQKNPTAFYLCASSKTGTGGEKLFFGSGTQLSVL.

This sequence joins TRBV13 and TRBJ2-1, with D maybe TRBD2 (6 bases). This CDR3 contains 17 residues. The V and J ends lost 1 base and 0 bases respectively, with 13 bases between them. Germline CDR1 reads PRHDT; CDR2 reads FYEKMQ (reference sequence). CDR3 nucleotide sequence: TGTGCCAGCAGCTTAGTGGCTAGCGAAAGCTCCTACAATGAGCAGTTCTTC. It encodes CASSLVASESSYNEQFF.

The chain employs TRBV9 and TRBJ1-3, with 7 nucleotides matching TRBD1. The germline gives CDR1 SGDLS, CDR2 YYNGEE. The CDR3 has 15 residues. The ends lost 0 bases at V and 2 bases at J; junction bases unmatched: 2. The CDR3 loop reads CASSVEGAAGNTIYF. CDR3 sequence (DNA): TGTGCCAGCAGCGTAGAGGGGGCAGCTGGAAACACCATATATTTT.

V and J are TRBV19 and TRBJ2-1, with TRBD2 matching 8 bases. The J segment lost 9 bases and the V segment lost 1 base, leaving 5 bases of the junction unmatched. CDR3 length: 14 residues. The germline V gene has CDR1 LNHDA and CDR2 SQIVND (reference sequence). The CDR3 region is CASSIVGAGGEQFF. The CDR3 DNA reads TGTGCCAGTAGTATAGTGGGGGCGGGGGGTGAGCAGTTCTTC. The whole variable domain, filled in from reference TRBV19 and TRBJ2-1, reads DGGITQSPKYLFRKEGQNVTLSCEQNLNHDAMYWYRQDPGQGLRLIYYSQIVNDFQKGDIAEGYSVSREKKESFPLTVTSAQKNPTAFYLCASSIVGAGGEQFFGPGTRLTVL.

The genes are TRBV13 and TRBJ2-1; D gene uncertain. From germline, CDR1 is PRHDT and CDR2 FYEKMQ (reference sequence). The CDR3 is made up of 12 amino acids. V lost 3 bases, J lost 6 bases, and 6 bases lay in between. The CDR3 is CASSFSSNEQFF. The CDR3 DNA sequence: TGTGCCAGCAGCTTTTCGTCCAATGAGCAGTTCTTC.

The J gene is TRBJ1-2, the V gene TRBV30; D not certain. Trimming pared 4 bases from V and 4 bases from J, leaving 19 bases between. The CDR3 extends over 15 amino acids. Germline V gives CDR1 GTSNPN, CDR2 SVGIG (reference sequence). The CDR3 DNA is TGTGCCTGGATGCCACAGCTATCGTACTTCTATGGCTACACCTTC. It specifies CAWMPQLSYFYGYTF.

This clone showed up just a few times. The rearrangement uses TRBV9 and TRBJ1-1, with D possibly matching TRBD1 (5 bases). Trimming cost V 3 bases and J 1 base, with 7 bases left between them. The V gene's germline CDR1 is SGDLS and CDR2 YYNGEE. The CDR3 has 13 amino acids. CDR3 in DNA: TGTGCCAGCAGCGGGACATGGAACACTGAAGCTTTCTTT. Its protein is CASSGTWNTEAFF.

The chain employs TRBV6-6 and TRBJ2-1; D unclear. Per germline, CDR1 MNHNY and CDR2 SVGAGI (reference sequence). Trimming cost V 3 bases and J 9 bases, with 3 bases left between them. The CDR3 spans 10 residues. CDR3 coding DNA: TGTGCCAGCAGTTATCGTGAGCAGTTCTTC. It codes for CASSYREQFF.

V usage is TRBV7-8 and J usage is TRBJ2-1; D perhaps matches TRBD2 (6 bases). The V and J ends lost 3 bases and 1 base respectively, with 10 bases between them. The CDR3 covers 15 residues. The germline V gene encodes CDR1 SGHVS and CDR2 FQNEAQ. CDR3 sequence: CASSFSGRSYNEQFF. CDR3 sequence (DNA): TGTGCCAGCAGCTTTAGTGGGAGGTCCTACAATGAGCAGTTCTTC.

This clone has a single count. The CDR3 coding sequence is TGTGCCACCGGACAGGGGGCGAGTGTCAATGAGCAGTTCTTC. It translates to CATGQGASVNEQFF. The chain joins TRBV10-3 to TRBJ2-1; 11 bases are shared with TRBD1. CDR1 is ENHRY, CDR2 SYGVKD, per germline. CDR3 length: 14 residues. Trimming cost V 10 bases and J 6 bases; bases outside gene matches: 8.

The chain employs TRBV5-4 and TRBJ1-2; 10 bases are shared with TRBD1. The CDR3 covers 15 residues. The germline V gene encodes CDR1 SGHNT and CDR2 YYREEE (reference sequence). Unmatched junction bases numbered 7, after V lost 0 bases and J lost 8 bases. CDR3 sequence (DNA): TGTGCCAGCAGCTTGGGGGACAGGGGTTTGGGAGGCTACACCTTC. Translated: CASSLGDRGLGGYTF. The full variable domain, completed using reference TRBV5-4 and TRBJ1-2, is ETGVTQSPTHLIKTRGQQVTLRCSSQSGHNTVSWYQQALGQGPQFIFQYYREEENGRGNFPPRFSGLQFPNYSSELNVNALELDDSALYLCASSLGDRGLGGYTFGSGTRLTVV.

The rearrangement links TRBV7-3 to TRBJ2-5; D unclear. The CDR3 consists of 15 residues. The germline V gene has CDR1 SGHTA and CDR2 FQGTGA. Trimming cost V 3 bases and J 5 bases, with 16 bases left between them. CDR3 nucleotide sequence: TGTGCCAGCAGCTTTGCCTCCTCTGGCTCGGAGACCCAGTACTTC. Protein sequence: CASSFASSGSETQYF.

This clone was observed a single time. In nucleotides, the CDR3 is TGTGCCAGTAGTATAGATGTGGCAGTCACAGATACGCAGTATTTT. It is translated as CASSIDVAVTDTQYF. The gene calls are TRBV19 and TRBJ2-3; D remains ambiguous. CDR3 length equals 15 residues. Trimming pared 0 bases from V and 2 bases from J, leaving 9 bases between. The germline CDR1 and CDR2 sequences are LNHDA and SQIVND (reference sequence).

V and J are TRBV2 and TRBJ2-5, with a weak D call TRBD1 (6 bases). Germline CDR1 reads SNHLY; CDR2 reads FYNNEI. V lost 8 bases and J lost 5, with 21 bases in between. CDR3 size: 15 residues. The CDR3 sequence: CASRLLKGGLETQYF. CDR3 DNA sequence: TGTGCCAGCCGCTTACTAAAAGGGGGTCTGGAGACCCAGTACTTC.

This clone has a single count. This rearrangement joins TRBV27 to TRBJ1-2; 10 bases fit TRBD1. Germline trimming cut 5 bases from V and 8 bases from J; bases unmatched to any gene: 5. The germline V gene encodes CDR1 MNHEY and CDR2 SMNVEV (reference sequence). The CDR3 is made up of 13 amino acids. CDR3 nucleotides: TGTGCCAGCAGTACCGGACAGGGGGACGGCTACACCTTC. Its protein product is CASSTGQGDGYTF.